This T cell receptor (beta chain) was captured by sequencing in a study of vaccination effects on CD4 cells after COVID-19. Study-wide results and caveats: Convalescent patients were few in the study, and early post-infection timepoints were absent.

With respect to this clone: Its antigen is as yet unknown.

Expansion of antigen-specific CD4+ T cells with viral peptide pools was carried out by the ViraFEST assay before sequencing. An approximately 10-day culture period preceded the isolation of CD4+ T cells. Participants were vaccinated with two doses of either the BNT162b2 or mRNA-1273 vaccine. Vaccinated recipients, who were negative for nucleocapsid antibodies, had no history of SARS-CoV-2 infection. Cultures of about 2 million PBMC per well contained 9 to 10 IU/ml IL-2 plus 10 ug/ml peptides. Cells had half their medium changed to IL-2 medium on days 3 and 7. Clones were sequenced by immunoSEQ multiplex PCR, and TCRdb holds only the in-frame ones, with some missing. Here the sample spans roughly 46,000 clones, around 74% being singletons. Source: CD4+ T cells from PBMCs cultured with HCoV-OC43 spike peptides, taken after COVID-19 vaccination. The subset: HCoV-OC43 spike overlapping peptide pool stimulation. The clonotype originates from a human donor who received a COVID-19 vaccine.

The chain's CDR3 is CASRSRTSGYEQYF. In DNA, the CDR3 is TGTGCCAGCAGATCCAGGACTAGCGGTTACGAGCAGTACTTC. This chain connects TRBV6-5 to TRBJ2-7; TRBD2 agrees at 10 bases. The CDR3 sequence is 14 residues long. J was trimmed by 4 bases and V by 6 bases; bases with no gene match: 6. Looked up from germline, CDR1 is MNHEY and CDR2 is SVGAGI.